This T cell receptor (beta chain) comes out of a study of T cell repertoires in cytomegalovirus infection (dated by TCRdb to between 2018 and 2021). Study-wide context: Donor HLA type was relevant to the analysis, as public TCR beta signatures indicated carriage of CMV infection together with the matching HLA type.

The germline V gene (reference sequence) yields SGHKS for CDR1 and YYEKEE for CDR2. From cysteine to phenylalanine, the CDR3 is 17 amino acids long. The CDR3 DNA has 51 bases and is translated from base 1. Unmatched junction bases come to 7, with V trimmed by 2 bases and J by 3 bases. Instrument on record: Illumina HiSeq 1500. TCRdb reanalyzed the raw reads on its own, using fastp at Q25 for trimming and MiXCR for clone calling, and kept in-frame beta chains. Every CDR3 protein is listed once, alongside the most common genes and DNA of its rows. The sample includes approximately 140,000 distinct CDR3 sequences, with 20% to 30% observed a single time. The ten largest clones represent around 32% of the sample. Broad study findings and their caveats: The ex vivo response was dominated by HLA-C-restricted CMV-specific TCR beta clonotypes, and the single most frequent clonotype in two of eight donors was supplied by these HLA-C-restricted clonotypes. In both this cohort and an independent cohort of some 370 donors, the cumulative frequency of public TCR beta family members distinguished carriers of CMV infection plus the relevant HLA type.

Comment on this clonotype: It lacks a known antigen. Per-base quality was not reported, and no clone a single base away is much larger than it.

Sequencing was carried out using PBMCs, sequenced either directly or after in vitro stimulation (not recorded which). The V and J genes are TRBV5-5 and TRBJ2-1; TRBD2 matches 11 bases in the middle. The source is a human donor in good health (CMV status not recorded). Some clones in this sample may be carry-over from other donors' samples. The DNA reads TGTGCCAGCAGCTTTACTAGCGGGAGTCACCTCTACAATGAGCAGTTCTTC. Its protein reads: CASSFTSGSHLYNEQFF.